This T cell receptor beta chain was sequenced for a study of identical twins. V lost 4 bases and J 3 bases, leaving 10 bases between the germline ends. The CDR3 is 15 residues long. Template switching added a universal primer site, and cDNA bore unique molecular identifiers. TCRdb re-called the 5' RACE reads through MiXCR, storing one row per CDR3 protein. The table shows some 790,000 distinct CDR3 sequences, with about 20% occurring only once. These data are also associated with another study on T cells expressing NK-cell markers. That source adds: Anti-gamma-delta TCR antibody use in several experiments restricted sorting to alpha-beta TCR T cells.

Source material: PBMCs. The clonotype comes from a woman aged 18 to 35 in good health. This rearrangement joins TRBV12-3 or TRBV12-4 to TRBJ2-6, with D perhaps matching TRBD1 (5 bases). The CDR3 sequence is CASSSRGNGANVLTF. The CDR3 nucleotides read TGTGCCAGCAGTTCAAGGGGAAATGGGGCCAACGTCCTGACTTTC.